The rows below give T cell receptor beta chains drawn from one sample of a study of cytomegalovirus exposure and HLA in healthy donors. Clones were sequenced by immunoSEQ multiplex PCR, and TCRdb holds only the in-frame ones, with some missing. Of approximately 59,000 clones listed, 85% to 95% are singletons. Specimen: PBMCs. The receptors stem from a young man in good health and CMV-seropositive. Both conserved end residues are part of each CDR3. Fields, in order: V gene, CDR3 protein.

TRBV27 CASRQGQAYEQYF
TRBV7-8 CASSLPGTSGRVNTGELFF
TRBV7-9 CASSLRNTGELFF
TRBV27 CASRPTGGAYEQYF
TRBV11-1 CASSRMGQQYYEQYF
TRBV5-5 CASSTLGTSGYEQYF
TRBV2 CASRAQQGLSYTF
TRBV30 CAGGAYEQYF
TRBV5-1 CASSQGLAAAPKNIQYF
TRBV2 CASSDGDIYNEQFF
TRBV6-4 CASSDGQEETDTQYF
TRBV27 CASTTLGTGVNEQFF
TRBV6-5 CASSYVGRDEQYF
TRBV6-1 CASSDGTELSTDTQYF
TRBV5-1 CASSYGQGDGTEAFF
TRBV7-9 CASSLEGIQPQHF
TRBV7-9 CASSLARRSSNTGELFF
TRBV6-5 CASSYYQGLSSGELFF
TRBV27 CASIVTNEKLFF
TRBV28 CASSSPGTSGYEQYF
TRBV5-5 CASSPFQERDGYTF
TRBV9 CASSVAFRVGETQYF
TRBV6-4 CASSATEGGTDTQYF
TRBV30 CAWVAGSTDTQYF
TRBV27 CASSLNTGNTGELFF
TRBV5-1 CASSPGGILETQYF
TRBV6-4 CASSDSSGRATDTQYF
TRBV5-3 CARSFMTRGYGYTF
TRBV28 CASSQRRSNSYNEQFF
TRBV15 CATRELAGVAQYF
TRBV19 CASSETSYLSYEQYF
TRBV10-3 CAISESADTQYF
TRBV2 CASSETMGEKLFF
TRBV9 CASSVGARRGNGVQSSYNEQFF
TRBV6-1 CASSESLKQGSTDTQYF
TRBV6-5 CASSKGGTGAGEQYF
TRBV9 CASSGIKGGSNTEAFF
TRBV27 CASSLFVGGATGELFF
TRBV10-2 CASSESYPSGINNEQFF
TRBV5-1 CASKDLYNEQFF
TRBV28 CASSLLRETQYF
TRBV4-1 CASQPHLDYLLEQYF
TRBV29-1 CSVEDPAQETQYF
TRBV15 CATSRSLTSGRTHEQFF
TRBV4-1 CASSQDRAENYNEQFF
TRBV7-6 CASSLVADSGNTIYF
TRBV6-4 CASKLAETSGSGEQFF
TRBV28 CASSNSGRWGVDNEQFF
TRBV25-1 CASRGTLAGLTKQYF
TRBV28 CASSFGGVQFF
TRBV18 CASSLRTDYNEQFF
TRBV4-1 CASSQPGQKPYEQYF
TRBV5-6 CASSLGGRGTGELFF
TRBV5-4 CASSPPTSNEQFF
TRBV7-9 CASSLLRGRTDTQYF
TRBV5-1 CASRAESTGNTIYF
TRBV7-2 CASSLGSGSWDWTDTQYF
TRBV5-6 CASSFLASGANVLTF
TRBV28 CASRTRTGSSYNEQFF